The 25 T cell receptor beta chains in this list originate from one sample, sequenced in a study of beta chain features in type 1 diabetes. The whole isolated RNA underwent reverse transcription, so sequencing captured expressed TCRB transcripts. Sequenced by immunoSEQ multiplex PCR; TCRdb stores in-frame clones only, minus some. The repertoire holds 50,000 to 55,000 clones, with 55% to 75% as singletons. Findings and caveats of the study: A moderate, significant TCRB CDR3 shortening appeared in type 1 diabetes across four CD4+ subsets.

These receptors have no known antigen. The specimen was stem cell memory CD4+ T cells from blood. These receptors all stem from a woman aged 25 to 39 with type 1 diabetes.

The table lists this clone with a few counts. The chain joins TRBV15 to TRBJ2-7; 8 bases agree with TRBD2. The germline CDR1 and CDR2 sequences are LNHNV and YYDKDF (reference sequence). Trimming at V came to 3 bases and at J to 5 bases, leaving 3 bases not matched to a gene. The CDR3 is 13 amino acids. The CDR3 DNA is TGTGCCACCAGCAGGCAGCGGGAGAACGAGCAGTACTTC. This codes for CATSRQRENEQYF.

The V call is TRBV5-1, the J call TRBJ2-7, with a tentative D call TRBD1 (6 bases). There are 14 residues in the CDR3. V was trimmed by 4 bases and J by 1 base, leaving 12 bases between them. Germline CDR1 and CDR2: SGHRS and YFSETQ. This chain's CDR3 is CASSLTGISYEQYF. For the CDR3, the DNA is TGCGCCAGCAGCCTCACAGGGATATCCTACGAGCAGTACTTC.

As DNA, the CDR3 is TGTGCCAGCAGCTCTTTTGAGGGACTCTCCTACAATGAGCAGTTCTTC. It codes for CASSSFEGLSYNEQFF. The genes are TRBV14 and TRBJ2-1, with D possibly TRBD2 on 6 matching bases. CDR1 and CDR2 from the germline V gene are SGHDN and FVKESK. V lost 5 bases and J 0 bases, leaving 14 bases between the germline ends. CDR3 size: 16 residues.

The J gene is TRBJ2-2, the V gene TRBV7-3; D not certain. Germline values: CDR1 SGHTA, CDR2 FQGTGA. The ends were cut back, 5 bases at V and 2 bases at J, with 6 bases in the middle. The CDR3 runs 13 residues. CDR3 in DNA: TGTGCCAGCAGCCCTAAAAACACCGGGGAGCTGTTTTTT. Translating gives CASSPKNTGELFF.

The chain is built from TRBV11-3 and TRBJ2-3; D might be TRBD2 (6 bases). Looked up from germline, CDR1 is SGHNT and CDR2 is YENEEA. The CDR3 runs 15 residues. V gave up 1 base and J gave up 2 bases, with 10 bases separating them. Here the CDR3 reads CASSLAGLTTDTQYF. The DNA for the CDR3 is TGTGCCAGCAGCTTAGCGGGACTTACCACAGATACGCAGTATTTT. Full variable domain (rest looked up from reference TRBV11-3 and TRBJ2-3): EAGVVQSPRYKIIEKKQPVAFWCNPISGHNTLYWYLQNLGQGPELLIRYENEEAVDDSQLPKDRFSAERLKGVDSTLKIQPAELGDSAVYLCASSLAGLTTDTQYFGPGTRLTVL.

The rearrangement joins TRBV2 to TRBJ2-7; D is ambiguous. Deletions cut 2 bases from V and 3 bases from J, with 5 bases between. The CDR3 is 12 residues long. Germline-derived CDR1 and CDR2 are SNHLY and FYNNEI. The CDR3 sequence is CASSELYYEQYF. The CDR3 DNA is TGTGCCAGCAGTGAATTGTACTACGAGCAGTACTTC.

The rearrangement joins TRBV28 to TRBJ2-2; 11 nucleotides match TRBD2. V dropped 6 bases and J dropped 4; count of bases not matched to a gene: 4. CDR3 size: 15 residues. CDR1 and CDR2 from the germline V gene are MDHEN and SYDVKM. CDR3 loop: CASRGTSGVTGELFF. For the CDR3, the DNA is TGTGCCAGCAGGGGGACTAGCGGAGTCACCGGGGAGCTGTTTTTT. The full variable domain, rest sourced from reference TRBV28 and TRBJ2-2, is DVKVTQSSRYLVKRTGEKVFLECVQDMDHENMFWYRQDPGLGLRLIYFSYDVKMKEKGDIPEGYSVSREKKERFSLILESASTNQTSMYLCASRGTSGVTGELFFGEGSRLTVL.

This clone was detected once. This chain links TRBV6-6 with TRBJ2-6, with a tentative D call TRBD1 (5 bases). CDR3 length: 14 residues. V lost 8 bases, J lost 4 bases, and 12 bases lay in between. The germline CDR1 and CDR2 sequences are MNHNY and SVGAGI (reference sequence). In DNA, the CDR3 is TGTGCCAGCGCGCTAGGGGTGGGGGCCAACGTCCTGACTTTC. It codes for CASALGVGANVLTF.

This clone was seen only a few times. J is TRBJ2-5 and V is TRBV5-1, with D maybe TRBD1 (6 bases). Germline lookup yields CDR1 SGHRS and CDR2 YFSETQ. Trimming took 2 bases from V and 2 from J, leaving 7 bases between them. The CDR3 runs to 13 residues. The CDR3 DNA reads TGCGCCAGCAGCTTCGGACAGCAAGAGACCCAGTACTTC. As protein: CASSFGQQETQYF.

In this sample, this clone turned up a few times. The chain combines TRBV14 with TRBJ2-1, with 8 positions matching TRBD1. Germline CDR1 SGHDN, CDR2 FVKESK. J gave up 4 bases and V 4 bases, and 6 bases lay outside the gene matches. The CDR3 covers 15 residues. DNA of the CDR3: TGTGCCAGCAGCCGCCGGGACAGGTCGTACAATGAGCAGTTCTTC. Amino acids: CASSRRDRSYNEQFF.

CDR3 loop: CATSRKSGTSDPYEQYF. The CDR3 coding sequence is TGTGCCACCAGCAGAAAATCCGGGACTAGCGACCCCTACGAGCAGTACTTC. The rearrangement uses TRBV15 and TRBJ2-7, with 10 positions matching TRBD2. Per germline, CDR1 LNHNV and CDR2 YYDKDF (reference sequence). The length of the CDR3 is 17 residues. The ends lost 2 bases at V and 2 bases at J; junction bases unmatched: 9.

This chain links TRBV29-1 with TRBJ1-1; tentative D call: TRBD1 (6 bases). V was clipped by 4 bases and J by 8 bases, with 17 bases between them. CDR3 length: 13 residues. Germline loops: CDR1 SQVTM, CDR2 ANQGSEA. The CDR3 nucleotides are TGCAGCGTTGGGGGGAGGGGGGTAGCGGAAGCTTTCTTT. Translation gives CSVGGRGVAEAFF.

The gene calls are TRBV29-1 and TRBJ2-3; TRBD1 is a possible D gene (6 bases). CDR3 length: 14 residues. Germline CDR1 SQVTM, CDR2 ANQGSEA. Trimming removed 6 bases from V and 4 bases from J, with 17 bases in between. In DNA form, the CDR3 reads TGCAGCGTCAAACAGGGTCTTCCGGCAGATACGCAGTATTTT. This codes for CSVKQGLPADTQYF.

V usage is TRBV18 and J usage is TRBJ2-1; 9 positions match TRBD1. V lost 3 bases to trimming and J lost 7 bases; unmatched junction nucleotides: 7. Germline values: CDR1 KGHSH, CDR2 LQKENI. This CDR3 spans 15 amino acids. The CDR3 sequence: CASSPTGQGQNEQFF. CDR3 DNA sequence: TGTGCCAGCTCACCGACGGGACAGGGTCAGAATGAGCAGTTCTTC.

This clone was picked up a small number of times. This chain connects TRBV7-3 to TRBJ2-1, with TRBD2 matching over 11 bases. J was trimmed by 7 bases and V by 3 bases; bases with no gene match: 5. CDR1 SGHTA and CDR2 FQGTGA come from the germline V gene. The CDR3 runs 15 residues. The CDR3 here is CASSFFASGRNEQFF. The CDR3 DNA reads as TGTGCCAGCAGCTTTTTTGCTAGCGGGAGGAATGAGCAGTTCTTC.

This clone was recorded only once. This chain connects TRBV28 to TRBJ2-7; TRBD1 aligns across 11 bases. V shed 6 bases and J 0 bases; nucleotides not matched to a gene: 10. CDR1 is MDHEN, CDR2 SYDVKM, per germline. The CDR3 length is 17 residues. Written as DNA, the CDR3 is TGTGCCAGCAGCTACGCGACCGGGACAGGGGGCTCCTACGAGCAGTACTTC. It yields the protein CASSYATGTGGSYEQYF. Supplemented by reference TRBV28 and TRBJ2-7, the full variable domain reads DVKVTQSSRYLVKRTGEKVFLECVQDMDHENMFWYRQDPGLGLRLIYFSYDVKMKEKGDIPEGYSVSREKKERFSLILESASTNQTSMYLCASSYATGTGGSYEQYFGPGTRLTVT.

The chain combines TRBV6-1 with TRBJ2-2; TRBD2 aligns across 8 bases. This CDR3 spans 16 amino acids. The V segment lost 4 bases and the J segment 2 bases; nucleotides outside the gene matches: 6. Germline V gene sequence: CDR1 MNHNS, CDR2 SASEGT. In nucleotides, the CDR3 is TGTGCCAGCAGTGGCTGGCGGGAGGAAAACACCGGGGAGCTGTTTTTT. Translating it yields CASSGWREENTGELFF.

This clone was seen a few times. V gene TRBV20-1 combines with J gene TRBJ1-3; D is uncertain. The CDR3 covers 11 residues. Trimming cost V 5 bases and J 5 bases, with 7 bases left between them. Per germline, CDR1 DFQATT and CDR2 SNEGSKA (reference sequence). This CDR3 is CSAPGRNTIYF. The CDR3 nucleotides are TGCAGTGCTCCGGGTCGAAACACCATATATTTT.

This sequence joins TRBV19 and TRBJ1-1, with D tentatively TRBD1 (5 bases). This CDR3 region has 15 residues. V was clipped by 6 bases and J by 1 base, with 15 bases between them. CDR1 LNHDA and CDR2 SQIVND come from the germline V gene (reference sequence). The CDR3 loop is CASSDRGVKNTEAFF. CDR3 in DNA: TGTGCCAGTAGCGATCGGGGGGTTAAGAACACTGAAGCTTTCTTT. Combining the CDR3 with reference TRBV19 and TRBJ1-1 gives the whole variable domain DGGITQSPKYLFRKEGQNVTLSCEQNLNHDAMYWYRQDPGQGLRLIYYSQIVNDFQKGDIAEGYSVSREKKESFPLTVTSAQKNPTAFYLCASSDRGVKNTEAFFGQGTRLTVV.

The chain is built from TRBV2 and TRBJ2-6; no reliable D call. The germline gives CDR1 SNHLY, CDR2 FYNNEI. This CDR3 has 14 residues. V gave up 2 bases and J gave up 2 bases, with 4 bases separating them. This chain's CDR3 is CASSERAGANVLTF. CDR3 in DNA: TGTGCCAGCAGTGAACGAGCTGGGGCCAACGTCCTGACTTTC.

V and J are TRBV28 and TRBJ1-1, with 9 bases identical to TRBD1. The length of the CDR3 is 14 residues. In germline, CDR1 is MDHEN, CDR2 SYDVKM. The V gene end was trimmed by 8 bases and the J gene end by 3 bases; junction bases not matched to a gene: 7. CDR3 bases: TGTGCCAGCCGACAGGGGGTGGGCGACACTGAAGCTTTCTTT. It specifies CASRQGVGDTEAFF.

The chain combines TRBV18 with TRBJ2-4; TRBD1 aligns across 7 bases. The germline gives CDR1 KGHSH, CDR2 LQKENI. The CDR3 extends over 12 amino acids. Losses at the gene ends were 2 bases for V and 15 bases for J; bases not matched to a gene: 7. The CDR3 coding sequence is TGTGCCAGCTCACCAGTTAGAGGGGGCCTGTACTTC. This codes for CASSPVRGGLYF.

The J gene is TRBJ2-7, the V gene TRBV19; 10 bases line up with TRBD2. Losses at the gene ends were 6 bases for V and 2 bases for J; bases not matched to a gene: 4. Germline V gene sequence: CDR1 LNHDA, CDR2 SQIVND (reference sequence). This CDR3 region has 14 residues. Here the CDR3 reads CASRKREGTYEQYF. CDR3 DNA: TGTGCCAGTAGGAAGCGGGAGGGGACCTACGAGCAGTACTTC. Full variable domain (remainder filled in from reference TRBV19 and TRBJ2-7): DGGITQSPKYLFRKEGQNVTLSCEQNLNHDAMYWYRQDPGQGLRLIYYSQIVNDFQKGDIAEGYSVSREKKESFPLTVTSAQKNPTAFYLCASRKREGTYEQYFGPGTRLTVT.

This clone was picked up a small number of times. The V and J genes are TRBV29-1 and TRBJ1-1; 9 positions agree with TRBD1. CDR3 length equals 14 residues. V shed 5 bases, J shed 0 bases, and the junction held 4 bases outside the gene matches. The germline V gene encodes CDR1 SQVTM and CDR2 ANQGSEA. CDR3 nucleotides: TGCAGCGTTCAACAGGGGGCGATGAACACTGAAGCTTTCTTT. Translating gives CSVQQGAMNTEAFF.

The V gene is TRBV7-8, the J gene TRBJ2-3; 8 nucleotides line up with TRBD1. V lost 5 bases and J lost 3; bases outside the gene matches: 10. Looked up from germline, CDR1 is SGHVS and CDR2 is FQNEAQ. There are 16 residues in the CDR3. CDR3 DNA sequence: TGTGCCAGCAGCCGTAATACAGGGGGAAGAACAGATACGCAGTATTTT. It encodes CASSRNTGGRTDTQYF.